The sequence of this T cell receptor (beta chain) was determined in a study of cytomegalovirus exposure and HLA in healthy donors. Study-level background: Falling in the Caucasian-associated ancestry cluster were about four fifths of around 370 genotyped donors.

There are a few counts of this clone. Its cognate antigen is unknown. Overall study findings and caveats: The study had only CMV serostatus as immune exposure information. Most of the CMV-associated TCR beta chains (in a later analysis) appeared to be HLA-restricted. Of the V segments, some could not be distinguished, including TRBV6-2 and TRBV6-3, and were excluded.

PCR amplification relied on 60 Vbeta primers (plus 13 Jbeta primers). Sequencing was performed with immunoSEQ multiplex PCR; in TCRdb, only in-frame clones are kept and a portion is missing. The profile shows 74,000 or so clones, more than 60% of them singletons. From germline, CDR1 is SGHRS and CDR2 YFSETQ. The CDR3 runs to 14 residues. The V gene end was trimmed by 4 bases and the J gene end by 4 bases; junction bases not matched to a gene: 6. The V and J genes are TRBV5-1 and TRBJ1-1, with 8 positions matching TRBD1. Sample: PBMCs. This TCR derives from a male donor in good health and CMV-seropositive. The CDR3 loop is CASSAQTGGTEAFF. CDR3 bases: TGCGCCAGCAGCGCACAAACAGGGGGCACTGAAGCTTTCTTT. Full variable domain (outside the CDR3, taken from reference TRBV5-1 and TRBJ1-1): KAGVTQTPRYLIKTRGQQVTLSCSPISGHRSVSWYQQTPGQGLQFLFEYFSETQRNKGNFPGRFSGRQFSNSRSEMNVSTLELGDSALYLCASSAQTGGTEAFFGQGTRLTVV.